This T cell receptor beta chain is drawn from a study of regulatory T cells in long-lasting Graves disease. Regarding time point: persistent/refractory GD, antithyroid drugs over 5 years with positive TRAb. Isolated PBMC RNA provided the starting material for the TCR library. HTBI primers from iRepertoire and Arm-PCR of CDR3 regions yielded the TCR beta libraries. A single record per CDR3 protein comes from TCRdb applying MiXCR to the multiplex PCR reads. This table holds hundreds of thousands of distinct CDR3 sequences, about a fifth found once. The CDR3 is 12 residues long. Looked up from germline, CDR1 is LNHDA and CDR2 is SQIVND (reference sequence). The V end was cut by 8 bases, the J end by 4 bases, with 11 bases between.

Material: peripheral blood mononuclear cells (PBMCs), obtained when the disease was refractory, from a patient treated with antithyroid drugs. The TCR sequence derives from a female donor with Graves disease. V usage is TRBV19 and J usage is TRBJ1-2; a possible D gene is TRBD1 (5 bases). This CDR3 is CASLGTVYGYTF. The CDR3 DNA reads TGTGCCAGTCTCGGGACTGTCTATGGCTACACCTTC.